The next 2 T cell receptor beta chains were all read from a single sample in a study of cytomegalovirus exposure and HLA in healthy donors. 13 Jbeta primers and 60 Vbeta primers were used for the PCR. Method: immunoSEQ multiplex PCR; TCRdb's copy keeps in-frame clones and lacks some. The table lists approximately 150,000 clones, roughly 80% of them singletons. The sequencing sample was made of PBMCs. Receptor source: a middle-aged man in good health and CMV-seronegative.

J is TRBJ1-1 and V is TRBV4-2; 8 bases map to TRBD1. The germline V gene encodes CDR1 LGHNA and CDR2 YNFKEQ. Trimming took 2 bases from V and 1 from J; bases not matched to a gene: 3. The CDR3 is 15 residues long. DNA for the CDR3: TGTGCCAGCAGCCAAACCGACAGGGGGAACACTGAAGCTTTCTTT. Its translation: CASSQTDRGNTEAFF.

This rearrangement joins TRBV28 to TRBJ1-4; maybe TRBD1 (6 bases). Germline V gene sequence: CDR1 MDHEN, CDR2 SYDVKM. V lost 3 bases and J 8 bases, leaving 19 bases between the germline ends. The length of the CDR3 is 16 residues. The CDR3 is CASSFPLLGGQEKLFF. DNA of the CDR3: TGTGCCAGCAGTTTTCCCCTTTTGGGGGGGCAGGAAAAACTGTTTTTT. Full variable domain (missing parts from reference TRBV28 and TRBJ1-4): DVKVTQSSRYLVKRTGEKVFLECVQDMDHENMFWYRQDPGLGLRLIYFSYDVKMKEKGDIPEGYSVSREKKERFSLILESASTNQTSMYLCASSFPLLGGQEKLFFGSGTQLSVL.